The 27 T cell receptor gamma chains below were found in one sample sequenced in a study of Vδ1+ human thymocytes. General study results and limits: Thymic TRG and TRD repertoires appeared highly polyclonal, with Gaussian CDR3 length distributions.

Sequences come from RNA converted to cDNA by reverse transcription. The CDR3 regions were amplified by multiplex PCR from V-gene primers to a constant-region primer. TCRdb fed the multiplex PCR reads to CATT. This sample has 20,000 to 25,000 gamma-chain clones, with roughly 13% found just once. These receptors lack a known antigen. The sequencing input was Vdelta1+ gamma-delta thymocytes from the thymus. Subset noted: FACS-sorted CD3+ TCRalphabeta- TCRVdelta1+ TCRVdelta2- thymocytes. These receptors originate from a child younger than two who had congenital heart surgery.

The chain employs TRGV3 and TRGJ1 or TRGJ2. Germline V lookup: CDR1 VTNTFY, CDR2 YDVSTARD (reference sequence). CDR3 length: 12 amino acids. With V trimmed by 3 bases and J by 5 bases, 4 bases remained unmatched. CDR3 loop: CATWDFDYKKLF. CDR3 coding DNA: TGTGCCACCTGGGACTTTGATTATAAGAAACTCTTT.

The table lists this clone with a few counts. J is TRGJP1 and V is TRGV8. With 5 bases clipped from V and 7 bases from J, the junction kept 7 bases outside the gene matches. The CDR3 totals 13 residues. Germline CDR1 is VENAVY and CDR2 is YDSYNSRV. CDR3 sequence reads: CATWGSYGWFKIF. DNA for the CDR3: TGTGCCACCTGGGGGTCCTATGGTTGGTTCAAGATATTT.

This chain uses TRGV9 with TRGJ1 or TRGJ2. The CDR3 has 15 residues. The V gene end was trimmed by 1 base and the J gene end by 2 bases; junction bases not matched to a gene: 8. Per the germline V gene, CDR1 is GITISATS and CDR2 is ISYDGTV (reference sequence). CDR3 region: CALWEVPRYYYKKLF. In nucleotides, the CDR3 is TGTGCCTTGTGGGAGGTTCCGAGGTATTATTATAAGAAACTCTTT.

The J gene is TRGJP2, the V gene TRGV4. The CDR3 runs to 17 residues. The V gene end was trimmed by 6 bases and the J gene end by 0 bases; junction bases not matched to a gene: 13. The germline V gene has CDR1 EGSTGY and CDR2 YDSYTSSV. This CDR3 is CATWKFSFYSSDWIKTF. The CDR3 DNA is TGTGCCACCTGGAAGTTTTCGTTTTATAGTAGTGATTGGATCAAGACGTTT.

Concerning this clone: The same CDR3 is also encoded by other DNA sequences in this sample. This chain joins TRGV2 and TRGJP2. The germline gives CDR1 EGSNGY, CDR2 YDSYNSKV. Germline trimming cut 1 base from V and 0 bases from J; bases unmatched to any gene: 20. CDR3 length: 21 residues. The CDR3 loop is CATWDGLYSRDPNSSDWIKTF. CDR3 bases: TGTGCCACCTGGGACGGCCTTTATAGTCGTGACCCCAATAGTAGTGATTGGATCAAGACGTTT.

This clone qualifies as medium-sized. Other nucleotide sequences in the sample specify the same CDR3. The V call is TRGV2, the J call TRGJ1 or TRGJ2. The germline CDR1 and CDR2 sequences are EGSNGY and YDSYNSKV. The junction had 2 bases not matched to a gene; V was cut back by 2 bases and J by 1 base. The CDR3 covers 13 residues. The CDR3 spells CATWDANYYKKLF. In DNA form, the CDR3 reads TGTGCCACCTGGGACGCCAATTATTATAAGAAACTCTTT.

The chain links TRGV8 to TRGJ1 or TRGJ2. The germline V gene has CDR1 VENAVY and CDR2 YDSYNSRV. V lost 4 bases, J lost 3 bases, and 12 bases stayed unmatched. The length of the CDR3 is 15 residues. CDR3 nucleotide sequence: TGTGCCACCTGGGACAGAGCCCATCTTTATTATAAGAAACTCTTT. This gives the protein CATWDRAHLYYKKLF.

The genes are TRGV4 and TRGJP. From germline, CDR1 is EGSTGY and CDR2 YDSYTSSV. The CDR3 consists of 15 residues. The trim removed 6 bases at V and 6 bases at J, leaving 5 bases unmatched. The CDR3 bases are TGTGCCACCTGGAATGTAGAGTTGGGCAAAAAAATCAAGGTATTT. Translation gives CATWNVELGKKIKVF.

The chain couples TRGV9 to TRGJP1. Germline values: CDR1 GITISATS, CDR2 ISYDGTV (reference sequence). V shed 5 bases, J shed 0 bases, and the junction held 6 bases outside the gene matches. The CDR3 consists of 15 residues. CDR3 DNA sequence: TGTGCCTTGTGGGGAAGTTATACCACTGGTTGGTTCAAGATATTT. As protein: CALWGSYTTGWFKIF.

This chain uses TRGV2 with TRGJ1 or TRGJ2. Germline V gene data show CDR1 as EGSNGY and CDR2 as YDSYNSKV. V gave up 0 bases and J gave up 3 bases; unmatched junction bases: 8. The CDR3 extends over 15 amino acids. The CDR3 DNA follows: TGTGCCACCTGGGACGGGACTTTCCCTTATTATAAGAAACTCTTT. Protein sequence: CATWDGTFPYYKKLF.

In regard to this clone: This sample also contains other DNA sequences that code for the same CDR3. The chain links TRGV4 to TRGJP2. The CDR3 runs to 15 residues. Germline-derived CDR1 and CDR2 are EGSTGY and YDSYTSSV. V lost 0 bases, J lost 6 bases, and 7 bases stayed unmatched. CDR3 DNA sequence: TGTGCCACCTGGGATGGGCCGGGCGGTGATTGGATCAAGACGTTT. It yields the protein CATWDGPGGDWIKTF.

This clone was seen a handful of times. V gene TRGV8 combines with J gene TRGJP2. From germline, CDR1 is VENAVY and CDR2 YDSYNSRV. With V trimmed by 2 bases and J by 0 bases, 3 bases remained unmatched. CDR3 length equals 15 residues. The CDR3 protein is CATWDTDSSDWIKTF. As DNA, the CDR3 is TGTGCCACCTGGGATACGGATAGTAGTGATTGGATCAAGACGTTT.

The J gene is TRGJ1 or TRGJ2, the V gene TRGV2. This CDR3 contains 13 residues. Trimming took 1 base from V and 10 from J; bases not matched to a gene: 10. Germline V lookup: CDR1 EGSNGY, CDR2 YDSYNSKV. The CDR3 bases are TGTGCCACCTGGGACGGTATGAGCTACAAGAAACTCTTT. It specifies CATWDGMSYKKLF.

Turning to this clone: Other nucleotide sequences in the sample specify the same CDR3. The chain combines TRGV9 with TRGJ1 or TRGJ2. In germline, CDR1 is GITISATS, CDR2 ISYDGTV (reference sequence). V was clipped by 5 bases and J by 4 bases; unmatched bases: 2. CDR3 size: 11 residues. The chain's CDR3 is CALWVYYKKLF. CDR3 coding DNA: TGTGCCTTGTGGGTCTATTATAAGAAACTCTTT.

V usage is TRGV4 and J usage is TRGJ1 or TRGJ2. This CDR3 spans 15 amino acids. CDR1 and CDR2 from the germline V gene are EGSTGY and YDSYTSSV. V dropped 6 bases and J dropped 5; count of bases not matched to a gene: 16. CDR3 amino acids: CATWSVYGPDYKKLF. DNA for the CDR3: TGTGCCACCTGGAGTGTATATGGACCGGATTATAAGAAACTCTTT.

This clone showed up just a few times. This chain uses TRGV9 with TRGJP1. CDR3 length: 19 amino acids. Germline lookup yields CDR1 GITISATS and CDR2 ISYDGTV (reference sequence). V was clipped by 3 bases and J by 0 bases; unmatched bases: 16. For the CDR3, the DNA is TGTGCCTTGTGGGAGCCGCAGGCCGGGGGGAATACCACTGGTTGGTTCAAGATATTT. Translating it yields CALWEPQAGGNTTGWFKIF.

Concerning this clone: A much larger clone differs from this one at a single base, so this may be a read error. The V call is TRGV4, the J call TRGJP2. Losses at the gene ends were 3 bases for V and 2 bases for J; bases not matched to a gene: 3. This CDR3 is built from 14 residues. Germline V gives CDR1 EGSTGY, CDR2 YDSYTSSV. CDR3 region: CATWDCSSDWIKTF. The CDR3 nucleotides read TGTGCCACCTGGGATTGCAGTAGTGATTGGATCAAGACGTTT.

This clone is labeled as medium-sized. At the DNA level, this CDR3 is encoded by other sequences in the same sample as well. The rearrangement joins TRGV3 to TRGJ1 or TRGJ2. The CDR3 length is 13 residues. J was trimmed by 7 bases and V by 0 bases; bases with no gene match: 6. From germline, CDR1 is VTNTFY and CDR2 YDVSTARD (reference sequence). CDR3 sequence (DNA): TGTGCCACCTGGGACAGGCCGGGCTATAAGAAACTCTTT. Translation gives CATWDRPGYKKLF.

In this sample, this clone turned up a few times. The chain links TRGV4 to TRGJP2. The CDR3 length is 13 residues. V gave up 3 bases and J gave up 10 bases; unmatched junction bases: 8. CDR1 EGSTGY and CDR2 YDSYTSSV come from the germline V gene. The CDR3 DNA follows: TGTGCCACCTGGGATCCCGGTGGTTGGATCAAGACGTTT. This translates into CATWDPGGWIKTF.

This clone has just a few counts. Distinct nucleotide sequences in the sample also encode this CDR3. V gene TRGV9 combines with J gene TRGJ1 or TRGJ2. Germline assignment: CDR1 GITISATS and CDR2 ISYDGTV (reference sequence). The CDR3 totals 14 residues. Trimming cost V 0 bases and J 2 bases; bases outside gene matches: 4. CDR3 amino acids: CALWEVHDYYKKLF. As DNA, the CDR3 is TGTGCCTTGTGGGAGGTGCATGATTATTATAAGAAACTCTTT.

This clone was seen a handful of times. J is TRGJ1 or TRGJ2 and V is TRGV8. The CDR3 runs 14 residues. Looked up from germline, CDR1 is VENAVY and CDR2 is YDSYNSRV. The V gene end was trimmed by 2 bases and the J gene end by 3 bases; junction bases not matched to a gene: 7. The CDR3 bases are TGTGCCACCTGGGATAAGCCCACTTATTATAAGAAACTCTTT. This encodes CATWDKPTYYKKLF.

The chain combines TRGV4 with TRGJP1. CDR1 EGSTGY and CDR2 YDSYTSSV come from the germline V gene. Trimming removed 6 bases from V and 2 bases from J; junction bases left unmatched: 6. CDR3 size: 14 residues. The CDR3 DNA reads TGTGCCACCTGGAAGGTGACCACTGGTTGGTTCAAGATATTT. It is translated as CATWKVTTGWFKIF.

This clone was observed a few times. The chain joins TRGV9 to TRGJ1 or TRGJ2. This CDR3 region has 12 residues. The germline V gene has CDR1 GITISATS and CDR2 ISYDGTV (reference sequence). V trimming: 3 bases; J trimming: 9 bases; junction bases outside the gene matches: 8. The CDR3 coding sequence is TGTGCCTTGTGGGAGTTTACGGGTAAGAAACTCTTT. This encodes CALWEFTGKKLF.

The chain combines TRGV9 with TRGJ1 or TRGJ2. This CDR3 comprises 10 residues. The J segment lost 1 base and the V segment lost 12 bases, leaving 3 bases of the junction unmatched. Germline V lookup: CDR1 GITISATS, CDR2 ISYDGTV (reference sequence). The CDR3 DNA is TGTGCCCGCAATTATTATAAGAAACTCTTT. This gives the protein CARNYYKKLF.

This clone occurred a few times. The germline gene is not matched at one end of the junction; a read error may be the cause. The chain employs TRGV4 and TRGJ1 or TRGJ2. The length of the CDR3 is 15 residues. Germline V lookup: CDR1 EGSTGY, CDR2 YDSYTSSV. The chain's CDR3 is CATWNGPENYYKKLF. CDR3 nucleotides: TGTGCCACCTGGAATGGGCCGGAGAATTATTATAAGAAACTCTTT.

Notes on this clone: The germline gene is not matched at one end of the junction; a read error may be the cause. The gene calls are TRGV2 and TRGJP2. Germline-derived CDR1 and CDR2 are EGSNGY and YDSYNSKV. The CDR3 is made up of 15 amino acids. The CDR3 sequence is CATWDGAVIDRIKTF. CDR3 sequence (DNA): TGTGCCACCTGGGACGGGGCGGTTATTGATCGGATCAAGACGTTT.

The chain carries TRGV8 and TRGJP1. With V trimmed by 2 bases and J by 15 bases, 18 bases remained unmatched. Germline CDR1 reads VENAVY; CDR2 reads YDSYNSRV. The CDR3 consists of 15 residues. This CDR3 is CATWDTPPSEWLKIF. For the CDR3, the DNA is TGTGCCACCTGGGATACCCCCCCGTCGGAATGGCTCAAGATATTT.